This TCR beta chain emerged from a study of shared clonotypes between healthy human individuals. At a deep level, the assay was run. Each PCR replicate run on unsorted PBMC took in around 290 ng DNA, around 30,000 T cell genomes. The sequenced material, unsorted PBMC DNA, was run on ten immunoSEQ deep assay plates. Libraries were prepared by immunoSEQ multiplex PCR; TCRdb keeps only in-frame clonotypes and omits some of them. The table records about 470,000 clones, 79% of them present only once. The germline CDR1 and CDR2 sequences are SGDLS and YYNGEE. V shed 2 bases and J 2 bases; nucleotides not matched to a gene: 3. The CDR3 contains 15 residues. The donors, all of them Caucasian adults, lived in Nashville, Tennessee.

The V call is TRBV9, the J call TRBJ2-2, with 7 bases that match TRBD1. The TCR was taken from a woman aged 40 to 50 in good health. Some clones in this sample may be carry-over from other donors' samples. The sequenced material came from PBMCs. CDR3 bases: TGTGCCAGCAGCGTTGACAGGGCCAACACCGGGGAGCTGTTTTTT. Translating it yields CASSVDRANTGELFF.